The clone carrying this T cell receptor beta chain was seen many times. Its antigen is still unknown. This sample is drawn from a study of regulatory T cells in long-lasting Graves disease. To make TCR beta libraries, researchers used iRepertoire HTBI primers and Arm-PCR of CDR3 regions. As originally analysed: Throughout the samples, researchers identified some 57 TRBV and roughly 14 TRBJ segments. TCRdb reprocessed the multiplex PCR reads via MiXCR and lists one record per CDR3 protein. These V and J calls rely on TCRdb rather than the paper's analysis. The sample lists fewer than 450,000 distinct CDR3 sequences, about 20% occurring once. Sample time point: persistent/refractory GD, antithyroid drugs over 5 years with positive TRAb. Preparation of the TCR library used RNA extracted from PBMCs. Patients came through an endocrinology department, and that department was in Xi'an, China. Whole-study results and caveats: In persistent patients, shared public clonotypes (2,741) outnumbered those in new patients (roughly 870).

The starting material was peripheral blood mononuclear cells (PBMCs), obtained when the disease was refractory, from a patient treated with antithyroid drugs. This TCR derives from a female donor with Graves disease.

The CDR3 sequence is CATSDFERRANYGYTF. The CDR3 coding sequence is TGTGCCACCAGTGATTTCGAACGGCGGGCTAACTATGGCTACACCTTC. The chain recombines TRBV24-1 with TRBJ1-2, with unresolved D. Looked up from germline, CDR1 is KGHDR and CDR2 is SFDVKD. The CDR3 is 16 residues long. The ends were cut back, 1 base at V and 0 bases at J, with 11 bases in the middle.